Listed here are 3 T cell receptor beta chains from one sample, sequenced in a study of OX40 agonist ivuxolimab in advanced cancers. The data were produced by immunoSEQ multiplex PCR, yet TCRdb's version contains in-frame clones alone and is incomplete. The sample comprises about 82,000 clones, 70% to 90% of which are singletons, and 5.5% to 7.5% rests with the top ten. The sample here was CD4+ or CD8+ T cells sorted from blood, taken in a trial of the OX40 agonist ivuxolimab. Every receptor here comes from an adult with an advanced solid tumor such as melanoma, head and neck, liver or kidney cancer.

This clone appeared once. The gene calls are TRBV7-6 and TRBJ2-5; no definite D call. V lost 1 base and J 2 bases, leaving 8 bases between the germline ends. CDR3 size: 14 residues. CDR1 and CDR2 from the germline V gene are SGHVS and FNYEAQ. The CDR3 region is CASSLELSQETQYF. CDR3 DNA: TGTGCCAGCAGCTTAGAGTTGAGTCAAGAGACCCAGTACTTC.

V is TRBV11-2 and J is TRBJ2-7; D may be TRBD1 (6 bases). The CDR3 length is 13 residues. CDR1 is SGHAT, CDR2 FQNNGV, per germline. Deletions cut 3 bases from V and 2 bases from J, with 8 bases between. CDR3 sequence reads: CASSFQGTYEQYF. CDR3 nucleotide sequence: TGTGCCAGCAGCTTTCAGGGGACCTACGAGCAGTACTTC.

This clone has just one count. The rearrangement joins TRBV19 to TRBJ1-5, with unresolved D. Per the germline V gene, CDR1 is LNHDA and CDR2 is SQIVND (reference sequence). This CDR3 spans 14 amino acids. V was shortened by 6 bases and J by 0 bases, with 9 bases between the two germline ends. The CDR3 coding sequence is TGTGCCAGTAGGGCGGAATATAGCAATCAGCCCCAGCATTTT. It translates to CASRAEYSNQPQHF.